These 26 T cell receptor beta chains came from one sample sequenced in a study of T cell responses to AZD1222 COVID-19 vaccine. Produced via immunoSEQ multiplex PCR; TCRdb's table is partial and in-frame only. The table has about 100,000 clones, 80% to 95% seen once. Sample: peripheral blood, taken on day 0 of AZD1222 vaccination. These TCRs come from an adult in good health.

The rearrangement links TRBV19 to TRBJ2-2, with no clear D. Per the germline V gene, CDR1 is LNHDA and CDR2 is SQIVND (reference sequence). Trimming took off 6 bases at V and 0 bases at J, with 5 bases between the two ends. There are 13 residues in the CDR3. The CDR3 DNA sequence: TGTGCCAGTAGCGGAACGAACACCGGGGAGCTGTTTTTT. It translates to CASSGTNTGELFF.

The chain is built from TRBV18 and TRBJ2-7, with D possibly TRBD1 on 6 matching bases. This CDR3 comprises 15 residues. The V gene lost 4 bases and the J gene lost 0 bases, with 13 bases spanning the gap. Germline CDR1 is KGHSH and CDR2 is LQKENI. The CDR3 loop is CASSQLTGLSYEQYF. The CDR3 coding sequence is TGTGCCAGCTCACAGCTGACAGGACTCTCCTACGAGCAGTACTTC. Together with reference TRBV18 and TRBJ2-7, the CDR3 gives the full variable domain: NAGVMQNPRHLVRRRGQEARLRCSPMKGHSHVYWYRQLPEEGLKFMVYLQKENIIDESGMPKERFSAEFPKEGPSILRIQQVVRGDSAAYFCASSQLTGLSYEQYFGPGTRLTVT.

The chain carries TRBV7-2 and TRBJ2-2; 9 bases map to TRBD2. The germline V gene encodes CDR1 SGHTA and CDR2 FQGNSA. Unmatched junction bases numbered 2, after V lost 0 bases and J lost 0 bases. This CDR3 spans 17 amino acids. CDR3: CASSLAAGGSNTGELFF. For the CDR3, the DNA is TGTGCCAGCAGCTTAGCGGCGGGGGGGTCGAACACCGGGGAGCTGTTTTTT. The full variable domain, its missing parts supplied by reference TRBV7-2 and TRBJ2-2, is GAGVSQSPSNKVTEKGKDVELRCDPISGHTALYWYRQSLGQGLEFLIYFQGNSAPDKSGLPSDRFSAERTGGSVSTLTIQRTQQEDSAVYLCASSLAAGGSNTGELFFGEGSRLTVL.

The chain carries TRBV7-2 and TRBJ2-7, with 11 bases that match TRBD1. Germline CDR1 and CDR2: SGHTA and FQGNSA. This CDR3 is built from 16 residues. The V gene end was trimmed by 1 base and the J gene end by 7 bases; junction bases not matched to a gene: 9. The CDR3 spells CASSLVGGQGALEQYF. CDR3 in DNA: TGTGCCAGCAGCTTAGTAGGCGGACAGGGGGCGCTTGAGCAGTACTTC.

The chain combines TRBV28 with TRBJ2-1; 7 bases match TRBD2. V trimming: 2 bases; J trimming: 4 bases; junction bases outside the gene matches: 2. This CDR3 is built from 14 residues. CDR1 and CDR2 from the germline V gene are MDHEN and SYDVKM. CDR3 nucleotides: TGTGCCAGCAGTTTACTAGCGGAATACAATGAGCAGTTCTTC. Protein product: CASSLLAEYNEQFF.

V and J are TRBV19 and TRBJ1-4; 9 bases match TRBD1. The V gene end was trimmed by 5 bases and the J gene end by 8 bases; junction bases not matched to a gene: 9. The CDR3 sequence is 15 residues long. Germline CDR1 LNHDA, CDR2 SQIVND (reference sequence). The CDR3 DNA sequence: TGTGCCAGTAGTGCCACGGGACAGGGAATCGAAAAACTGTTTTTT. Translated: CASSATGQGIEKLFF.

This chain connects TRBV6-5 to TRBJ1-3; D is unresolved. V was trimmed by 2 bases and J by 0 bases, leaving 11 bases between them. CDR1 and CDR2 (germline): MNHEY, SVGAGI. This CDR3 spans 16 amino acids. CDR3 sequence reads: CASSYGPWDSGNTIYF. CDR3 nucleotides: TGTGCCAGCAGTTACGGGCCCTGGGACTCTGGAAACACCATATATTTT.

The rearrangement links TRBV3-1 (or the pseudogene TRBV3-2) to TRBJ1-1; D not certain. The ends were cut back, 3 bases at V and 4 bases at J, with 6 bases in the middle. Germline V gives CDR1 LGHDT, CDR2 YNNKEL (reference sequence). CDR3 size: 12 residues. The CDR3 nucleotides read TGTGCCAGCAGCCAGATAGCCACTGAAGCTTTCTTT. It specifies CASSQIATEAFF.

The chain uses TRBV28 and TRBJ1-4, with D possibly matching TRBD1 (5 bases). The CDR3 loop spans 14 amino acids. CDR1 is MDHEN, CDR2 SYDVKM, per germline. V was pared by 3 bases and J by 5 bases, with 10 bases between. The CDR3 bases are TGTGCCAGCAGTTTCGGGACGGTGAATGAAAAACTGTTTTTT. The encoded protein is CASSFGTVNEKLFF. The entire variable domain, with the rest obtained from reference TRBV28 and TRBJ1-4, is as follows: DVKVTQSSRYLVKRTGEKVFLECVQDMDHENMFWYRQDPGLGLRLIYFSYDVKMKEKGDIPEGYSVSREKKERFSLILESASTNQTSMYLCASSFGTVNEKLFFGSGTQLSVL.

The V and J genes are TRBV28 and TRBJ1-2, with D unresolved. The CDR3 has 10 residues. Germline V gives CDR1 MDHEN, CDR2 SYDVKM. V was shortened by 7 bases and J by 7 bases, with 7 bases between the two germline ends. The CDR3 region is CASKEVGYTF. CDR3 in DNA: TGTGCCAGCAAGGAGGTTGGCTACACCTTC.

Relative to its sample, this clone is medium-sized (0.01 to 0.1%). The chain links TRBV6-5 to TRBJ1-1; unclear D gene. Germline V gives CDR1 MNHEY, CDR2 SVGAGI. This CDR3 region has 12 residues. Trimming removed 8 bases from V and 0 bases from J, with 7 bases in between. CDR3: CASGEMNTEAFF. The DNA of the CDR3 is TGTGCCAGCGGAGAGATGAACACTGAAGCTTTCTTT.

The rearrangement joins TRBV14 to TRBJ2-3; 12 bases align to TRBD2. Germline V CDR1 and CDR2: SGHDN, FVKESK. The J segment lost 3 bases and the V segment lost 2 bases, leaving 0 bases of the junction unmatched. The CDR3 length is 15 residues. The CDR3 coding sequence is TGTGCCAGCAGCCAACTAGCGGGAGGGACAGATACGCAGTATTTT. Translated: CASSQLAGGTDTQYF.

The chain employs TRBV5-1 and TRBJ1-1; no definite D call. Germline V gene sequence: CDR1 SGHRS, CDR2 YFSETQ. This CDR3 spans 13 amino acids. V was shortened by 0 bases and J by 1 base, with 4 bases between the two germline ends. CDR3 region: CASSLDRNTEAFF. The CDR3 coding sequence is TGCGCCAGCAGCTTGGACCGGAACACTGAAGCTTTCTTT.

The chain combines TRBV5-1 with TRBJ2-7, with a possible D match to TRBD2 (5 bases). The V gene lost 7 bases and the J gene lost 0 bases, with 11 bases spanning the gap. CDR1 is SGHRS, CDR2 YFSETQ, per germline. The CDR3 runs to 13 residues. CDR3: CASALGSSYEQYF. DNA of the CDR3: TGCGCCAGCGCATTAGGGAGCTCCTACGAGCAGTACTTC.

This chain uses TRBV4-1 with TRBJ2-1; D is unclear. The CDR3 is made up of 14 amino acids. V shed 4 bases and J shed 6 bases, with 13 bases lying between them. Germline CDR1 is MGHRA and CDR2 is YSYEKL. CDR3 nucleotides: TGCGCCAGCAGCCTCCTTGCCCTAACCAATGAGCAGTTCTTC. Amino acid sequence: CASSLLALTNEQFF.

The rearrangement joins TRBV11-2 to TRBJ1-1; D call uncertain. Trimming took off 2 bases at V and 0 bases at J, with 7 bases between the two ends. CDR1 SGHAT and CDR2 FQNNGV come from the germline V gene. This CDR3 is 14 amino acids long. CDR3 nucleotides: TGTGCCAGCAGCTTACCGGCCATGAACACTGAAGCTTTCTTT. Its translation is CASSLPAMNTEAFF.

The CDR3 coding sequence is TGTGCCAGTAGGACCGGGACAGGGAATGAAAAACTGTTTTTT. Translated: CASRTGTGNEKLFF. The gene calls are TRBV19 and TRBJ1-4; 9 nucleotides agree with TRBD1. CDR1 is LNHDA, CDR2 SQIVND, per germline (reference sequence). V trimming: 6 bases; J trimming: 5 bases; junction bases outside the gene matches: 4. CDR3 size: 14 residues.

This chain joins TRBV5-1 and TRBJ1-6, with D hard to call. The CDR3 is 13 amino acids. The germline gives CDR1 SGHRS, CDR2 YFSETQ. V was trimmed by 4 bases and J by 3 bases, leaving 5 bases between them. CDR3 nucleotide sequence: TGCGCCAGCAGCCCAGACTATAATTCACCCCTCCACTTT. It translates to CASSPDYNSPLHF.

J is TRBJ1-4 and V is TRBV6-1; 9 nucleotides line up with TRBD1. The trim removed 2 bases at V and 6 bases at J, leaving 4 bases unmatched. Germline V CDR1 and CDR2: MNHNS, SASEGT. The length of the CDR3 is 15 residues. The CDR3 DNA sequence: TGTGCCAGCAGTGAATGGGACAGGGCCTATGAAAAACTGTTTTTT. Amino acid sequence: CASSEWDRAYEKLFF.

The genes are TRBV27 and TRBJ2-1, with 9 bases fitting TRBD2. Losses at the gene ends were 8 bases for V and 6 bases for J; bases not matched to a gene: 11. This CDR3 region has 15 residues. Germline V gene data show CDR1 as MNHEY and CDR2 as SMNVEV (reference sequence). The DNA of the CDR3 is TGTGCCAGCCGTTGGGGCGGGAGGGCCGTCAATGAGCAGTTCTTC. Amino acids: CASRWGGRAVNEQFF.

The chain couples TRBV6-5 to TRBJ1-1; D gene unclear. CDR3 size: 14 residues. V gave up 2 bases and J gave up 4 bases, with 11 bases separating them. CDR1 and CDR2 from the germline V gene are MNHEY and SVGAGI. CDR3 sequence reads: CASSYGVFSTEAFF. CDR3 in DNA: TGTGCCAGCAGTTACGGGGTCTTTAGCACTGAAGCTTTCTTT.

The rearrangement links TRBV3-1 (or the pseudogene TRBV3-2) to TRBJ2-3; a possible D gene is TRBD1 (5 bases). Germline V lookup: CDR1 LGHDT, CDR2 YNNKEL (reference sequence). There are 18 residues in the CDR3. Trimming removed 0 bases from V and 1 base from J, with 17 bases in between. This chain's CDR3 is CASSQDLQNGAGTDTQYF. Written as DNA, the CDR3 is TGTGCCAGCAGCCAAGATCTTCAGAATGGGGCGGGCACAGATACGCAGTATTTT.

This chain uses TRBV10-3 with TRBJ1-1, with no clear D. The CDR3 extends over 13 amino acids. The V and J ends lost 10 bases and 5 bases respectively, with 17 bases between them. Per the germline V gene, CDR1 is ENHRY and CDR2 is SYGVKD. The CDR3 loop is CATSQSPDTEAFF. The DNA of the CDR3 is TGTGCCACCTCCCAATCTCCCGATACTGAAGCTTTCTTT.

The gene calls are TRBV7-2 and TRBJ2-2, with 9 bases identical to TRBD1. This CDR3 is built from 15 residues. The germline V gene encodes CDR1 SGHTA and CDR2 FQGNSA. V lost 6 bases to trimming and J lost 1 base; unmatched junction nucleotides: 3. The DNA for the CDR3 is TGTGCCAGCAGGGTGGGACAGGGGAACACCGGGGAGCTGTTTTTT. Translating gives CASRVGQGNTGELFF. Together with reference TRBV7-2 and TRBJ2-2, the CDR3 gives the full variable domain: GAGVSQSPSNKVTEKGKDVELRCDPISGHTALYWYRQSLGQGLEFLIYFQGNSAPDKSGLPSDRFSAERTGGSVSTLTIQRTQQEDSAVYLCASRVGQGNTGELFFGEGSRLTVL.

The chain links TRBV11-3 to TRBJ2-3; possibly TRBD1 for D (6 bases). The CDR3 is 14 amino acids. Germline V gene sequence: CDR1 SGHNT, CDR2 YENEEA. V shed 5 bases and J shed 1 base, with 10 bases lying between them. The chain's CDR3 is CASSHHRGTDTQYF. The CDR3, as DNA: TGTGCCAGCAGCCATCACAGGGGCACAGATACGCAGTATTTT.

The chain has TRBV6-1 and TRBJ1-2; no reliable D call. CDR1 is MNHNS and CDR2 is SASEGT in the germline V gene. Deletions cut 0 bases from V and 10 bases from J, with 18 bases between. This CDR3 is 15 amino acids long. The CDR3 loop is CASSEAGPSPLDYTF. The CDR3, as DNA: TGTGCCAGCAGTGAAGCAGGGCCATCCCCATTAGACTACACCTTC.